This T cell receptor beta chain appears in the sequencing data of a study of cytomegalovirus exposure and HLA in healthy donors. Overall study results and limits: Cytomegalovirus association was assigned to around 150 TCR beta chains.

In regard to this clone: What it binds is not known.

The PCR was carried out with 60 Vbeta primers and 13 Jbeta primers. Here immunoSEQ multiplex PCR was the method, and the copy in TCRdb shows in-frame clones only, minus some. The data contain about 180,000 clones, over 60% of them singletons. This CDR3 comprises 14 residues. J gave up 0 bases and V 6 bases, and 4 bases lay outside the gene matches. CDR1 and CDR2 from the germline V gene are MNHEY and SVGAGI. J is TRBJ1-2 and V is TRBV6-5; 7 bases agree with TRBD1. This clonotype originated in a young man in good health and CMV-seronegative. The sequenced material came from PBMCs. CDR3: CASRRTGANYGYTF. The CDR3 region has the DNA TGTGCCAGCAGGCGCACAGGGGCTAACTATGGCTACACCTTC.